Shown below are 14 T cell receptor beta chains from a single sample sequenced in a study of CD8 T cells in ankylosing spondylitis. TCRdb processed the 5' RACE reads anew with MiXCR; each CDR3 protein has one entry. The sample contains 200,000 to 300,000 distinct CDR3 sequences, about 11% of which appear only once. The specimen sequenced was blood, either unsorted or a sorted T cell fraction (not recorded which). Receptor source: a male donor with ankylosing spondylitis or in good health (not recorded which).

This chain links TRBV6-1 with TRBJ1-4; no firm D call. V shed 7 bases and J shed 4 bases, with 13 bases lying between them. CDR1 MNHNS and CDR2 SASEGT come from the germline V gene. The CDR3 is 14 amino acids. The CDR3 sequence: CASTGPPNNEKLFF. For the CDR3, the DNA is TGTGCCAGCACAGGACCGCCTAATAATGAAAAACTGTTTTTT.

This clonotype was detected ten times or more. The chain employs TRBV7-2 and TRBJ2-2, with D unresolved. The germline gives CDR1 SGHTA, CDR2 FQGNSA. This CDR3 has 15 amino acids. V shed 1 base and J shed 3 bases, with 9 bases lying between them. CDR3 nucleotides: TGTGCCAGCAGCTTAGACCCCACAGACACCGGGGAGCTGTTTTTT. As protein: CASSLDPTDTGELFF. The full variable domain, with the rest looked up from reference TRBV7-2 and TRBJ2-2, is GAGVSQSPSNKVTEKGKDVELRCDPISGHTALYWYRQSLGQGLEFLIYFQGNSAPDKSGLPSDRFSAERTGGSVSTLTIQRTQQEDSAVYLCASSLDPTDTGELFFGEGSRLTVL.

This clonotype was found a few times. The chain couples TRBV19 to TRBJ2-1; D not certain. Trimming pared 3 bases from V and 6 bases from J, leaving 9 bases between. This CDR3 comprises 13 residues. Germline V lookup: CDR1 LNHDA, CDR2 SQIVND (reference sequence). The CDR3 DNA sequence: TGTGCCAGTAGTATTCCAGGTGCCAATGAGCAGTTCTTC. This sequence encodes CASSIPGANEQFF.

This clonotype was detected ten times or more. The CDR3 DNA follows: TGTGCCAGCAGTTCTCATCGACTAGCGGGAGGGAGAAATGAGCAGTTCTTC. Translating it yields CASSSHRLAGGRNEQFF. The chain joins TRBV6-5 to TRBJ2-1; 14 bases match TRBD2. The length of the CDR3 is 17 residues. Germline assignment: CDR1 MNHEY and CDR2 SVGAGI. Trimming removed 4 bases from V and 7 bases from J; junction bases left unmatched: 9.

The table lists this clonotype with many counts. The chain recombines TRBV2 with TRBJ1-1, with D tentatively TRBD1 (5 bases). V was pared by 6 bases and J by 4 bases, with 9 bases between. Germline CDR1 is SNHLY and CDR2 is FYNNEI. This CDR3 is built from 12 residues. CDR3 sequence: CASRAGITEAFF. The CDR3 DNA is TGTGCCAGCAGGGCAGGGATCACTGAAGCTTTCTTT.

This clonotype was recorded many times. The rearrangement links TRBV10-3 to TRBJ2-3; the match to TRBD1 covers 12 bases. Trimming took 4 bases from V and 4 from J; bases not matched to a gene: 3. The CDR3 is 15 residues long. Germline CDR1 is ENHRY and CDR2 is SYGVKD. CDR3 DNA sequence: TGTGCCATCAGTGCCGGGACAGGGGGCGCAGATACGCAGTATTTT. Amino acids: CAISAGTGGADTQYF.

At least ten counts were recorded for this clonotype. V usage is TRBV20-1 and J usage is TRBJ2-1; D might be TRBD2 (5 bases). The V gene lost 5 bases and the J gene lost 10 bases, with 15 bases spanning the gap. Germline values: CDR1 DFQATT, CDR2 SNEGSKA (reference sequence). This CDR3 has 12 amino acids. The CDR3 spells CSAPDQDLEQFF. The CDR3 DNA reads as TGCAGTGCTCCAGACCAGGACTTAGAGCAGTTCTTC.

This clonotype was counted at least ten times. V and J are TRBV27 and TRBJ1-3; perhaps TRBD1 as D (5 bases). V shed 6 bases and J shed 2 bases, with 20 bases lying between them. The germline CDR1 and CDR2 sequences are MNHEY and SMNVEV (reference sequence). This CDR3 has 17 amino acids. The CDR3 loop reads CASSSGGQRGPGNTIYF. CDR3 in DNA: TGTGCCAGCAGCTCTGGTGGTCAGAGGGGTCCTGGAAACACCATATATTTT.

The table lists this clonotype with many counts. This chain links TRBV2 with TRBJ2-2, with D possibly TRBD1 on 6 matching bases. Per germline, CDR1 SNHLY and CDR2 FYNNEI. The CDR3 covers 15 residues. V shed 6 bases and J shed 1 base, with 12 bases lying between them. CDR3 DNA sequence: TGTGCCAGCAGCGCCGGGACACTGAACACCGGGGAGCTGTTTTTT. Protein sequence: CASSAGTLNTGELFF.

This clonotype was seen more than once but under ten times. This may be a read error: a much more frequent sequence differs by one nucleotide. The chain recombines TRBV12-3 or TRBV12-4 with TRBJ1-1; the match to TRBD1 covers 7 bases. The CDR3 spans 13 residues. CDR3 amino acids: CTSSLEGAGEAFF. CDR3 coding DNA: TGTACCAGCAGTTTAGAGGGGGCGGGAGAAGCTTTCTTT.

This clonotype was seen repeatedly, ten times or more. CDR3 in amino acids: CSATPGLISGSSYNEQFF. CDR3 DNA: TGCAGTGCCACCCCCGGACTGATTAGCGGGAGCTCCTACAATGAGCAGTTCTTC. The rearrangement links TRBV20-1 to TRBJ2-1; 9 positions match TRBD2. The CDR3 consists of 18 residues. V shed 6 bases, J shed 0 bases, and the junction held 15 bases outside the gene matches. Germline V gene sequence: CDR1 DFQATT, CDR2 SNEGSKA (reference sequence).

With regard to this clonotype: A much larger clone lies a single base off, so this may be a read error. The chain links TRBV5-1 to TRBJ1-2, with TRBD1 matching over 9 bases. Germline lookup yields CDR1 SGHRS and CDR2 YFSETQ. This CDR3 has 9 residues. CDR3 nucleotides: TGCGTCTTGTACAGGGGGCAAGACTTC. Its translation: CVLYRGQDF.

This chain links TRBV3-1 with TRBJ2-1; 9 bases fit TRBD2. The CDR3 consists of 16 residues. Trimming took 5 bases from V and 6 from J; bases not matched to a gene: 11. CDR1 LGHDT and CDR2 YNNKEL come from the germline V gene (reference sequence). The CDR3 loop is CASSGGGRALINEQFF. The DNA of the CDR3 is TGTGCCAGCAGCGGGGGCGGGAGGGCCTTAATCAATGAGCAGTTCTTC.

The chain employs TRBV5-6 and TRBJ2-5, with TRBD1 identical over 8 bases. The CDR3 has 15 residues. The junction had 12 bases not matched to a gene; V was cut back by 9 bases and J by 2 bases. CDR1 and CDR2 from the germline V gene are SGHDT and YYEEEE. The CDR3 here is CAIGPRTGYQETQYF. CDR3 nucleotide sequence: TGTGCCATCGGCCCCCGGACAGGGTATCAAGAGACCCAGTACTTC.